This T cell receptor (beta chain) was found in a study of human T cells and chemical hapten exposure. Unique molecular identifiers were attached to individual cDNA molecules within the library. One entry per CDR3 protein results from TCRdb running MiXCR on the RACE reads. This sample carries fewer than 500,000 distinct CDR3 sequences, approximately 5% of them seen once, and the ten largest clones take about 2.2%. Time point indicated: patch test 1, 2 weeks after DPC sensitization. As for treatment: therapeutic diphenylcyclopropenone sensitization with weekly scalp DPC. This clonotype was seen ten or more times. The CDR3 contains 14 residues. Germline V CDR1 and CDR2: SGHTA, FQGTGA. V was shortened by 0 bases and J by 1 base, with 6 bases between the two germline ends.

Sample: whole blood, taken in connection with sensitization to the hapten diphenylcyclopropenone (DPC). The sequence derives from a woman between 45 and 60 years old with alopecia areata. Some clones in this sample may be carry-over from other donors' samples. The genes are TRBV7-3 and TRBJ1-1; no clear D gene. CDR3 amino acids: CASSLTAANTEAFF. The CDR3 bases are TGTGCCAGCAGCTTAACGGCAGCGAACACTGAAGCTTTCTTT.